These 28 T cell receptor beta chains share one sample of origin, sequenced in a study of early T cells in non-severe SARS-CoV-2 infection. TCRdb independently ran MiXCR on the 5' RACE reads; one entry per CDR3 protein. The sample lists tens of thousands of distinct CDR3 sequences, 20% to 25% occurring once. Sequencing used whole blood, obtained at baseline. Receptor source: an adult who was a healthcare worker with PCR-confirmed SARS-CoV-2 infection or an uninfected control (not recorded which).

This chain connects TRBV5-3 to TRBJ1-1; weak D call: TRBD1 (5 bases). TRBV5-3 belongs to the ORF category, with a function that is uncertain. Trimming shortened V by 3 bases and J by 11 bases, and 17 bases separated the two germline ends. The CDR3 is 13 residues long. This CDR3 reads CARSSPGVLEAFF. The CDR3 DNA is TGTGCCAGAAGCTCCCCGGGGGTTCTCGAGGCTTTCTTT.

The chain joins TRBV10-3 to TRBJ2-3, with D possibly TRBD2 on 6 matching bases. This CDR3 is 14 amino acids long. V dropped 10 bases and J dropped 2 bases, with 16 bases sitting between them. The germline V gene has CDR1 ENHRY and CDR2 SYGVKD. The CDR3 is CATSPGVVTDTQYF. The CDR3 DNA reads TGTGCCACCTCTCCGGGGGTGGTCACAGATACGCAGTATTTT.

CDR3 nucleotides: TGCGCCAGCACCCCGAGACTAGCACTGTATGAGACCCAGTACTTC. Translation gives CASTPRLALYETQYF. This chain connects TRBV4-1 to TRBJ2-5; 7 bases match TRBD2. There are 15 residues in the CDR3. V lost 7 bases and J lost 5; bases outside the gene matches: 13. CDR1 and CDR2 from the germline V gene are MGHRA and YSYEKL.

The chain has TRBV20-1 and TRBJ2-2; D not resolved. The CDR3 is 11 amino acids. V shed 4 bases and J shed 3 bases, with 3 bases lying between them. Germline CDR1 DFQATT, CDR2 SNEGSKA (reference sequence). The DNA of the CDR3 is TGCAGTGCTATTCACACCGGGGAGCTGTTTTTT. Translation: CSAIHTGELFF.

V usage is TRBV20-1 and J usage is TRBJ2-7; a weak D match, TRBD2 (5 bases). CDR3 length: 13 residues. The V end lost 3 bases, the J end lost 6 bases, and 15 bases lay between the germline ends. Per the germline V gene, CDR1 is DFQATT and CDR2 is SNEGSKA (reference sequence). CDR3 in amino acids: CSASSREKGEQYF. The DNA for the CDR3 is TGCAGTGCTAGTTCAAGGGAGAAAGGCGAGCAGTACTTC.

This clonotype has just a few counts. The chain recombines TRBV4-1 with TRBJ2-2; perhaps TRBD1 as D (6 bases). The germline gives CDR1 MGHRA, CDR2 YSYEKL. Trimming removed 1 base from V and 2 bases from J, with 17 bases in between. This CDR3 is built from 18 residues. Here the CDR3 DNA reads TGCGCCAGCAGCCAAGCCCCTCGCCTGGACAGTAACACCGGGGAGCTGTTTTTT. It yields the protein CASSQAPRLDSNTGELFF.

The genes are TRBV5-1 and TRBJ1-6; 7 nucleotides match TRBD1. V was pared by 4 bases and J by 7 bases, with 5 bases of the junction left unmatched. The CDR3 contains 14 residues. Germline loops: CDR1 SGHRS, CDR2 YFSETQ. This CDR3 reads CASSVRQGNSPLHF. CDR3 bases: TGCGCCAGCAGCGTCCGACAGGGCAATTCACCCCTCCACTTT. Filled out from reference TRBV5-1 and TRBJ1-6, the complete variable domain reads KAGVTQTPRYLIKTRGQQVTLSCSPISGHRSVSWYQQTPGQGLQFLFEYFSETQRNKGNFPGRFSGRQFSNSRSEMNVSTLELGDSALYLCASSVRQGNSPLHFGNGTRLTVT.

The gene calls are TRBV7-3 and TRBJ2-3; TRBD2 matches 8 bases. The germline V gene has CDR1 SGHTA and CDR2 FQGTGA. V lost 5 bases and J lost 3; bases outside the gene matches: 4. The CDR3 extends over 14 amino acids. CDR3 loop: CASSTGGPTDTQYF. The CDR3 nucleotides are TGTGCCAGCAGCACGGGGGGGCCGACAGATACGCAGTATTTT.

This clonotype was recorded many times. The CDR3 loop is CASSLAETQYF. CDR3 bases: TGCGCCAGCAGCTTGGCTGAGACCCAGTACTTC. The chain recombines TRBV5-1 with TRBJ2-5; D unclear. There are 11 residues in the CDR3. Trimming shortened V by 0 bases and J by 5 bases, and 2 bases separated the two germline ends. Per the germline V gene, CDR1 is SGHRS and CDR2 is YFSETQ.

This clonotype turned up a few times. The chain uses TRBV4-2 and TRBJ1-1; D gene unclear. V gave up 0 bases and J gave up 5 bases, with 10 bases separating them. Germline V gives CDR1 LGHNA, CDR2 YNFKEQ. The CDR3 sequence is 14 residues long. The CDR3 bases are TGTGCCAGCAGCCAAGAAGTGGCCAGGACTGAAGCTTTCTTT. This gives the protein CASSQEVARTEAFF.

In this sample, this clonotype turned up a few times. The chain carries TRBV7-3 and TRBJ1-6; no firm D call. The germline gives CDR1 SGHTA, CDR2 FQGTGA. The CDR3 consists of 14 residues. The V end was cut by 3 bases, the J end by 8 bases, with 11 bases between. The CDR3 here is CASSFDGRDSPLHF. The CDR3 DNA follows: TGTGCCAGCAGCTTTGACGGGAGGGATTCACCCCTCCACTTT.

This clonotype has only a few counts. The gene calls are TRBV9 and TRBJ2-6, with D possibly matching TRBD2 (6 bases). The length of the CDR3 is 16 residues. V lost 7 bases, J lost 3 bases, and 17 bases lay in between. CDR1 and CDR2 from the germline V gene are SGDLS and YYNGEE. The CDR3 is CASSRSAGLGANVLTF. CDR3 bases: TGTGCCAGCTCTCGTAGTGCGGGGCTTGGGGCCAACGTCCTGACTTTC.

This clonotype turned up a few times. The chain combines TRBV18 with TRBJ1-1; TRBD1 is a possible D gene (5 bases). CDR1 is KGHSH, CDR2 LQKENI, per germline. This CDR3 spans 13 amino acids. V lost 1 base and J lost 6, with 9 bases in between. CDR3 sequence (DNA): TGTGCCAGCTCACCACGGGGACGGGCTGAAGCTTTCTTT. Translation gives CASSPRGRAEAFF.

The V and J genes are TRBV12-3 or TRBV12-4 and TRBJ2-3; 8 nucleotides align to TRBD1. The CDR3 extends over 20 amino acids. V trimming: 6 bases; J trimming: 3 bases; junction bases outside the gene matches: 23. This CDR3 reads CASSRGRRGLGNWKTDTQYF. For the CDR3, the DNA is TGTGCCAGCAGCAGGGGGCGCAGGGGATTGGGGAATTGGAAGACAGATACGCAGTATTTT.

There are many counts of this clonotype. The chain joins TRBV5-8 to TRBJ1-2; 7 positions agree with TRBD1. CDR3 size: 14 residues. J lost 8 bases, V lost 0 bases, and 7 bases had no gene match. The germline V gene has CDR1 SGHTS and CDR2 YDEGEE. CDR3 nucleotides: TGTGCCAGCAGCTTGGACAGGGGCGCAGGAGGCTACACCTTC. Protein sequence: CASSLDRGAGGYTF. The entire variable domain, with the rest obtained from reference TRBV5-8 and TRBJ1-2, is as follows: EAGVTQSPTHLIKTRGQQATLRCSPISGHTSVYWYQQALGLGLQFLLWYDEGEERNRGNFPPRFSGRQFPNYSSELNVNALELEDSALYLCASSLDRGAGGYTFGSGTRLTVV.

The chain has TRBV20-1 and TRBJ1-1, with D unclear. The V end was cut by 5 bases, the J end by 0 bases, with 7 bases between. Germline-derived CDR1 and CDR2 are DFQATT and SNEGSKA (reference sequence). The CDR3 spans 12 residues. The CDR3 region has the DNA TGCAGTGCTCCGACGGTGAACACTGAAGCTTTCTTT. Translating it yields CSAPTVNTEAFF.

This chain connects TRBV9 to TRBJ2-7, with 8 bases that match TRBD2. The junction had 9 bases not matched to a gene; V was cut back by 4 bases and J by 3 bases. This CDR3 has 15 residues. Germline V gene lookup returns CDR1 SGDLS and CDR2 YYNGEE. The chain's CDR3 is CASSQGLGQVYEQYF. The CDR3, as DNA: TGTGCCAGCAGCCAGGGACTAGGGCAAGTCTACGAGCAGTACTTC. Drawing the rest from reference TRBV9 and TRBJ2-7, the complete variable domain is DSGVTQTPKHLITATGQRVTLRCSPRSGDLSVYWYQQSLDQGLQFLIQYYNGEERAKGNILERFSAQQFPDLHSELNLSSLELGDSALYFCASSQGLGQVYEQYFGPGTRLTVT.

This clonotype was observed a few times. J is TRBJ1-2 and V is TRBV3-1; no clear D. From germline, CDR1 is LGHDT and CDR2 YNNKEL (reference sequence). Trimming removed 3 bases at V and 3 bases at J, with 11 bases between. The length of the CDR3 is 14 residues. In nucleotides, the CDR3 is TGTGCCAGCAGCCAGGCGCTCAGCGACTATGGCTACACCTTC. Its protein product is CASSQALSDYGYTF.

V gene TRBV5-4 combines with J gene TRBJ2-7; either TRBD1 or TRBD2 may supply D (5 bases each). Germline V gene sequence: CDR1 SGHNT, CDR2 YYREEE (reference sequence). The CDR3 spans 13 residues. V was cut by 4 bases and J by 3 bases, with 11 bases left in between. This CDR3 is CASSRRDRYEQYF. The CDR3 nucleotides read TGTGCCAGCAGCAGAAGGGACCGCTACGAGCAGTACTTC.

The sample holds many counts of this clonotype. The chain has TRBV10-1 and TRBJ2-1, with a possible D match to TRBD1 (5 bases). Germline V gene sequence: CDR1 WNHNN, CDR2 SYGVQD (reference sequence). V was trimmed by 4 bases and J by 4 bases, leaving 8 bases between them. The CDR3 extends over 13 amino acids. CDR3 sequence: CASSGQIYNEQFF. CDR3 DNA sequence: TGCGCCAGCAGTGGACAGATTTACAATGAGCAGTTCTTC.

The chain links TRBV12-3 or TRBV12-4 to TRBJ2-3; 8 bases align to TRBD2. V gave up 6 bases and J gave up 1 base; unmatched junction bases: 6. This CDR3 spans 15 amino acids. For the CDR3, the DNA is TGTGCCAGCAGGTTGGGTAGCGGGGGCACAGATACGCAGTATTTT. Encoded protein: CASRLGSGGTDTQYF.

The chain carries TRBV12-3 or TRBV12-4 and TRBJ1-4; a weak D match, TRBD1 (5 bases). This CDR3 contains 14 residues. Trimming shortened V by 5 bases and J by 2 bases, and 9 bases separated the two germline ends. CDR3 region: CASSPGGTNEKLFF. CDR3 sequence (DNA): TGTGCCAGCAGTCCCGGGGGTACTAATGAAAAACTGTTTTTT.

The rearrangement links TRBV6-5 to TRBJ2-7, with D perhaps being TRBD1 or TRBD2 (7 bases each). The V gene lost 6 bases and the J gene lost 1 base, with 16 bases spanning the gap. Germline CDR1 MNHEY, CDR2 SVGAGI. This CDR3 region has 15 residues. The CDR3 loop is CASRRFQGGSYEQYF. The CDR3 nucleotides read TGTGCCAGCAGACGATTCCAGGGGGGGTCCTACGAGCAGTACTTC.

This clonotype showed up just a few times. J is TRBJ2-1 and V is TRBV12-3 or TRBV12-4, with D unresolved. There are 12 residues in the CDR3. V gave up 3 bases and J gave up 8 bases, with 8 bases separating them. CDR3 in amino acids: CASSFRGDEQFF. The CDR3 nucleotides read TGTGCCAGCAGTTTCCGAGGCGATGAGCAGTTCTTC.

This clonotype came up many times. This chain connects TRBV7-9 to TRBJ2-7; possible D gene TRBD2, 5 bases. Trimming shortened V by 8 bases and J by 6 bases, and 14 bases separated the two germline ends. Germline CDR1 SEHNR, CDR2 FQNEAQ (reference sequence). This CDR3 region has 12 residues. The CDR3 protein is CASASWGAEQYF. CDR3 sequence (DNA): TGTGCCAGCGCTAGCTGGGGTGCCGAGCAGTACTTC.

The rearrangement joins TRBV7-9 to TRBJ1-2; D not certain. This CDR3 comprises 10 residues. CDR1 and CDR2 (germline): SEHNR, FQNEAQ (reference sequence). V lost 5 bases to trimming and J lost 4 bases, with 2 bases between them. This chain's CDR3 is CASSPYGYTF. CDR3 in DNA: TGTGCCAGCAGCCCCTATGGCTACACCTTC.

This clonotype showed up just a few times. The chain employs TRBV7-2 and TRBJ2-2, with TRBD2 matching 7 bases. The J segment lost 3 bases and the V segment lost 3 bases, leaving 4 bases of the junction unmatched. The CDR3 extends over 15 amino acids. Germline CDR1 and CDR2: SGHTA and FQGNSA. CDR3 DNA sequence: TGTGCCAGCAGCTTTTTCCTAGCGGACACCGGGGAGCTGTTTTTT. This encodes CASSFFLADTGELFF.

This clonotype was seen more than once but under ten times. Here the CDR3 DNA reads TGTGCCATCACCGCCGGGACAGGGGACAGCTCTGGGGCCAACGTCCTGACTTTC. Its protein product is CAITAGTGDSSGANVLTF. The gene calls are TRBV10-3 and TRBJ2-6; 10 bases line up with TRBD1. V was pared by 7 bases and J by 0 bases, with 9 bases of the junction left unmatched. Germline assignment: CDR1 ENHRY and CDR2 SYGVKD. The CDR3 is made up of 18 amino acids.